These 29 T cell receptor beta chains were sequenced from one sample in a study of monozygotic twins with inflammatory bowel disease. TCRdb processed the 5' RACE reads again and assigns one entry to each CDR3 protein, with no DNA. This sample's table reports about 380,000 distinct CDR3 sequences. Sequenced material: blood. The receptor set was obtained from a human donor with ulcerative colitis or Crohn's disease, or a healthy co-twin of an affected twin (not recorded which).

The chain links TRBV12-3 or TRBV12-4 to TRBJ1-5; TCRdb proposes TRBD1, but this gene call is untestable without DNA. This CDR3 contains 16 residues. CDR3 sequence: CASSLRLGQGDQPQHF.

The V gene is TRBV5-1, the J gene TRBJ1-4; TCRdb's assignment of TRBD1 cannot be checked, as there is no DNA. Germline loops: CDR1 SGHRS, CDR2 YFSETQ. The CDR3 is 15 amino acids. The CDR3 here is CASSLYGTANEKLFF.

The chain carries TRBV7-2 and TRBJ1-5. The CDR3 covers 15 residues. Germline values: CDR1 SGHTA, CDR2 FQGNSA. The CDR3 protein is CASSLVPLLNQPQHF. Complete variable domain (other parts from reference TRBV7-2 and TRBJ1-5): GAGVSQSPSNKVTEKGKDVELRCDPISGHTALYWYRQSLGQGLEFLIYFQGNSAPDKSGLPSDRFSAERTGGSVSTLTIQRTQQEDSAVYLCASSLVPLLNQPQHFGDGTRLSIL.

V gene TRBV5-6 combines with J gene TRBJ1-4; the TRBD1 assignment by TCRdb is unverifiable without DNA. Germline loops: CDR1 SGHDT, CDR2 YYEEEE. This CDR3 spans 15 amino acids. The CDR3 region is CASSLVGQWDEKLFF.

The V call is TRBV11-1, the J call TRBJ2-5; TCRdb's D call, TRBD1, is unchecked because there is no DNA. Germline V lookup: CDR1 SGHAT, CDR2 FQDESV (reference sequence). The CDR3 covers 16 residues. The CDR3 protein is CASSEYGTGGQETQYF.

The chain has TRBV20-1 and TRBJ2-7; the TRBD1 assignment by TCRdb is unverifiable without DNA. This CDR3 is built from 13 residues. Germline CDR1 reads DFQATT; CDR2 reads SNEGSKA (reference sequence). CDR3 loop: CSATQGAGNEQYF.

V is TRBV30 and J is TRBJ2-5; no DNA is available, so the TRBD2 call from TCRdb remains unchecked. CDR3 length: 17 residues. Germline loops: CDR1 GTSNPN, CDR2 SVGIG (reference sequence). The CDR3 protein is CAWSVGTSGGIQETQYF.

This chain uses TRBV7-3 with TRBJ2-7; TCRdb outputs TRBD1, but without DNA this stays unchecked. Germline values: CDR1 SGHTA, CDR2 FQGTGA. This CDR3 has 15 residues. CDR3 amino acids: CASSYGQGLSYEQYF.

The chain carries TRBV7-2 and TRBJ2-7. Germline CDR1 and CDR2: SGHTA and FQGNSA. The CDR3 runs to 14 residues. CDR3 amino acids: CASSLGFRTYEQYF.

The rearrangement links TRBV6-2 or TRBV6-3 to TRBJ1-5. CDR1 and CDR2 from the germline V gene are MNHEY and SVGEGT. The CDR3 extends over 13 amino acids. The CDR3 reads CASRGRRNQPQHF.

The chain couples TRBV20-1 to TRBJ1-1; TCRdb designates TRBD1, a call that cannot be tested without DNA. This CDR3 has 15 amino acids. Germline CDR1 is DFQATT and CDR2 is SNEGSKA (reference sequence). CDR3 sequence reads: CSARPGHSRSTEAFF.

The J gene is TRBJ2-2, the V gene TRBV6-2 or TRBV6-3; TCRdb's assignment of TRBD1 cannot be checked, as there is no DNA. The CDR3 totals 15 residues. Germline V CDR1 and CDR2: MNHEY, SVGEGT. The CDR3 sequence: CASRRTGDSTGELFF.

This chain connects TRBV6-2 or TRBV6-3 to TRBJ1-2. Germline V gene lookup returns CDR1 MNHEY and CDR2 SVGEGT. The CDR3 has 12 amino acids. The CDR3: CASSYLLAGYTF.

The chain links TRBV4-3 to TRBJ2-7. CDR1 is LGHNA and CDR2 is YSLEER in the germline V gene. This CDR3 comprises 15 residues. The chain's CDR3 is CASSLRHSPSYEQYF.

The rearrangement joins TRBV7-2 to TRBJ2-2; TCRdb designates TRBD1, a call that cannot be tested without DNA. CDR1 is SGHTA, CDR2 FQGNSA, per germline. This CDR3 is 15 amino acids long. The CDR3 loop reads CASSKGQGITGELFF.

V is TRBV14 and J is TRBJ2-2; TCRdb designates TRBD1, a call that cannot be tested without DNA. Germline values: CDR1 SGHDN, CDR2 FVKESK. The CDR3 is 16 residues long. The CDR3: CASSQVGRGHTGELFF.

The chain uses TRBV4-2 and TRBJ2-1. This CDR3 is built from 15 residues. CDR1 LGHNA and CDR2 YNFKEQ come from the germline V gene. The CDR3 sequence is CASSQDFITYNEQFF.

The rearrangement links TRBV27 to TRBJ1-5; without DNA, the TCRdb call of TRBD1 cannot be checked. CDR1 and CDR2 (germline): MNHEY, SMNVEV (reference sequence). The CDR3 extends over 15 amino acids. The CDR3 region is CASSLWGGGNQPQHF.

The V gene is TRBV12-3 or TRBV12-4, the J gene TRBJ1-5; checking the TCRdb D call of TRBD1 is not possible without DNA. The CDR3 is 16 amino acids. The CDR3 is CASSLRSRGQRQPQHF.

V usage is TRBV11-2 and J usage is TRBJ2-1; without DNA, the TCRdb call of TRBD2 cannot be checked. The CDR3 runs 15 residues. From germline, CDR1 is SGHAT and CDR2 FQNNGV. The chain's CDR3 is CASSFSGGDYNEQFF.

The chain links TRBV13 to TRBJ2-1; the D call of TRBD2 rests on TCRdb alone, since no DNA is present to check it. The CDR3 runs 18 residues. CDR1 is PRHDT, CDR2 FYEKMQ, per germline (reference sequence). CDR3 protein: CASSLVAWTSGGYNEQFF.

The chain is built from TRBV4-3 and TRBJ1-3; checking the TCRdb D call of TRBD1 is not possible without DNA. The V gene's germline CDR1 is LGHNA and CDR2 YSLEER. The CDR3 has 15 residues. The CDR3 sequence is CASSLDRLDGNTIYF.

The chain is built from TRBV18 and TRBJ1-1; checking the TCRdb D call of TRBD1 is not possible without DNA. The CDR3 is 15 amino acids. CDR1 and CDR2 (germline): KGHSH, LQKENI. This chain's CDR3 is CASSDLYGASTEAFF.

This chain connects TRBV20-1 to TRBJ1-6; TCRdb returns TRBD1, unconfirmable since there is no DNA. The CDR3 contains 14 residues. The V gene's germline CDR1 is DFQATT and CDR2 SNEGSKA (reference sequence). CDR3 residues: CSARQGNSNSPLHF.

CDR3 residues: CASSQEVQNLSNQPQHF. The V call is TRBV14, the J call TRBJ1-5. CDR3 length equals 17 residues. Per germline, CDR1 SGHDN and CDR2 FVKESK. Complete variable domain (other parts from reference TRBV14 and TRBJ1-5): EAGVTQFPSHSVIEKGQTVTLRCDPISGHDNLYWYRRVMGKEIKFLLHFVKESKQDESGMPNNRFLAERTGGTYSTLKVQPAELEDSGVYFCASSQEVQNLSNQPQHFGDGTRLSIL.

The chain links TRBV7-9 to TRBJ1-1; TCRdb reports TRBD1, a call that lacks DNA to check it against. Looked up from germline, CDR1 is SEHNR and CDR2 is FQNEAQ (reference sequence). The CDR3 sequence is 16 residues long. The CDR3 sequence: CASSLASGTPNTEAFF.

The chain employs TRBV20-1 and TRBJ2-5; checking the TCRdb D call of TRBD2 is not possible without DNA. In germline, CDR1 is DFQATT, CDR2 SNEGSKA (reference sequence). This CDR3 spans 15 amino acids. The CDR3: CSARDGGTRQETQYF.

The chain joins TRBV29-1 to TRBJ2-7; TCRdb's assignment of TRBD1 cannot be checked, as there is no DNA. Germline V gene lookup returns CDR1 SQVTM and CDR2 ANQGSEA. The CDR3 has 13 residues. This CDR3 reads CSVHGAQGAKQYF.

CDR3 residues: CATATGGTSYEQYF. The genes are TRBV15 and TRBJ2-7; checking the TCRdb D call of TRBD1 is not possible without DNA. Per the germline V gene, CDR1 is LNHNV and CDR2 is YYDKDF (reference sequence). CDR3 length equals 14 residues.